The clone carrying this T cell receptor beta chain was seen many times. As yet, its antigen is unknown. The sample comes from a study of regulatory T cells in long-lasting Graves disease. Findings and caveats of the study: Patients whose Graves' disease persisted exhibited lower TCR diversity than those newly diagnosed.

This CDR3 has 18 residues. The germline CDR1 and CDR2 sequences are SEHNR and FQNEAQ (reference sequence). V lost 4 bases and J lost 3; bases outside the gene matches: 17. HTBI primers from iRepertoire and Arm-PCR of CDR3 regions yielded the TCR beta libraries. TCRdb recomputed calls from the multiplex PCR reads with MiXCR, one row per CDR3 protein. This sample has 350,000 to 500,000 distinct CDR3 sequences, with around 15% found just once. The time point here: newly diagnosed GD, antithyroid drugs for less than 3 months. RNA extracted from PBMCs served as the sequencing template. These same records also appear under a second study, on T cells in Graves' hyperthyroidism and ophthalmopathy. This second report adds: When the TCR CDR3 underwent first-round RT-PCR, the HTBI primer set was used.

Sequenced material: peripheral blood mononuclear cells (PBMCs), taken at new diagnosis, from a patient treated with antithyroid drugs. The origin of this receptor is a woman under 30 with Graves disease. The gene calls are TRBV7-9 and TRBJ1-1; TRBD1 aligns across 7 bases. The DNA of the CDR3 is TGTGCCAGCAGCTCTCACAGGGGAGGCCAAGGACTGGACACTGAAGCTTTCTTT. It translates to CASSSHRGGQGLDTEAFF.